This T cell receptor beta chain came from a study of T cells in Graves' hyperthyroidism and ophthalmopathy. There were TCR beta CDR3 regions amplified from RNA transcripts. TCR CDR3 underwent first-round RT-PCR with the HTBI primer set. TCRdb used MiXCR to reprocess the multiplex PCR reads, holding one entry per CDR3 protein. In the table there are fewer than 500,000 distinct CDR3 sequences, roughly 14% of which are singletons. The CDR3 sequence is 13 residues long. The germline CDR1 and CDR2 sequences are SQVTM and ANQGSEA. V lost 2 bases and J 3 bases, leaving 9 bases between the germline ends. Cells are PBMCs isolated from approximately 9.2 ml of fresh blood. This clonotype was observed many times.

The chain links TRBV29-1 to TRBJ2-3; D uncertain. The receptor comes from a young man with Graves' ophthalmopathy. The sample comprised blood. CDR3 DNA sequence: TGCAGCGTTGAAATCACGGCGACAGATACGCAGTATTTT. Translated, it gives CSVEITATDTQYF.